This entry concerns a single T cell receptor beta chain. As yet, its antigen is unknown. One junction end disagrees with the germline gene, perhaps due to a read error. Germline loops: CDR1 SGDLS, CDR2 YYNGEE. The CDR3 is 16 amino acids. This sample was included in a study of PD-1 blockade in classical Hodgkin lymphoma. Study-wide results and limits: The baseline diversity of complete responders showed similarity to that of newly diagnosed patients. Newly diagnosed patients reportedly trailed healthy donors in baseline TCR diversity. Repertoires differed for reasons still undefined, possibly disease activity or prior therapy. TCR diversity rose significantly by C4D1 in CD4+ but not CD8+ cells.

Assay: immunoSEQ multiplex PCR; the TCRdb copy retains only in-frame clones and omits some. This table has tens of thousands of clones, 55% to 75% appearing once. All patients relapsed after autologous stem cell transplantation, and brentuximab vedotin exposure varied. The chain combines TRBV9 with TRBJ2-7; tentative D call: TRBD2 (6 bases). The clonotype comes from a human donor with classical Hodgkin lymphoma. Sample: peripheral blood mononuclear cells (PBMCs), taken at baseline. The CDR3: CASSGSPGTDLHEQCF. The CDR3 bases are TGTGCCAGCAGCGGCTCCCCCGGGACTGACTTGCACGAGCAGTGCTTC.